Detailed here is one T cell receptor (beta chain). The data were obtained in a study of blood T cell repertoires in COVID-19. On the study more broadly: PBMCs, B-cell-depleted T cells, or T cells provided the cDNA or gDNA that made up the material.

This CDR3 has 13 residues. The V gene's germline CDR1 is SGHAT and CDR2 FQNNGV. Trimming took off 6 bases at V and 0 bases at J, with 7 bases between the two ends. Sequencing was performed with immunoSEQ multiplex PCR; in TCRdb, only in-frame clones are kept and a portion is missing. The sample lists some 70,000 clones, 80% to 90% seen once, with 2.5% to 3% in the top ten. The gene calls are TRBV11-2 and TRBJ2-3, with a weak D call TRBD2 (6 bases). The clonotype comes from a man over 45 with acute or convalescent COVID-19. Sequencing used peripheral blood. The CDR3 reads CASRTSSTDTQYF. CDR3 bases: TGTGCCAGCAGGACTAGTAGCACAGATACGCAGTATTTT.